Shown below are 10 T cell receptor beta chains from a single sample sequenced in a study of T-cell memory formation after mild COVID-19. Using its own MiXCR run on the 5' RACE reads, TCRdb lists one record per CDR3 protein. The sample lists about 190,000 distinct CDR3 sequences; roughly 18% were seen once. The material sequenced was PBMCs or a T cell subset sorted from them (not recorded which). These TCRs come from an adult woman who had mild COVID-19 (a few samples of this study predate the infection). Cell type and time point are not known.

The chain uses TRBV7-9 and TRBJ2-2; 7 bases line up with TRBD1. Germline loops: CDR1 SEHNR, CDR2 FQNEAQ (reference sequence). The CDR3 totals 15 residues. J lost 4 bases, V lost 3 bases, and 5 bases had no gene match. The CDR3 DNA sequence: TGTGCCAGCAGCTTGAGGGGGCCGACCACCGGGGAGCTGTTTTTT. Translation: CASSLRGPTTGELFF.

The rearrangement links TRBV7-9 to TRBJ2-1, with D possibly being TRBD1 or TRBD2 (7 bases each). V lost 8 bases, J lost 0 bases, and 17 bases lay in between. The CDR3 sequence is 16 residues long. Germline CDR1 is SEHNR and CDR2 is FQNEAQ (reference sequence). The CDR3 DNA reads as TGTGCCAGCGGTCTACGGGGGGACAGCTCCTACAATGAGCAGTTCTTC. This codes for CASGLRGDSSYNEQFF.

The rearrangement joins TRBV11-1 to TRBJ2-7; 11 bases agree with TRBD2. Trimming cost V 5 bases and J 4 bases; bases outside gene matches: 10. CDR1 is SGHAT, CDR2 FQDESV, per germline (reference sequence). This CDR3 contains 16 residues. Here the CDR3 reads CASSPRTSGPQYEQYF. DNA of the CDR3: TGTGCCAGCAGCCCACGGACTAGCGGGCCCCAGTACGAGCAGTACTTC. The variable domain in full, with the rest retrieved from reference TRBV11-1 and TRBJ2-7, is EAEVAQSPRYKITEKSQAVAFWCDPISGHATLYWYRQILGQGPELLVQFQDESVVDDSQLPKDRFSAERLKGVDSTLKIQPAELGDSAMYLCASSPRTSGPQYEQYFGPGTRLTVT.

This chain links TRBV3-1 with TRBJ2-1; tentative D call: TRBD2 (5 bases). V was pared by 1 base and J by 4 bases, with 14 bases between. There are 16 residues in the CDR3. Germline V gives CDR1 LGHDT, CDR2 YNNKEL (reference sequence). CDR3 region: CASSQGVRARYNEQFF. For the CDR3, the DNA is TGTGCCAGCAGCCAAGGGGTGAGGGCGAGGTACAATGAGCAGTTCTTC.

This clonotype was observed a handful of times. The CDR3 here is CASSSTSSEQFF. The CDR3 DNA reads TGCGCCAGCAGCTCTACTAGTTCTGAGCAGTTCTTC. J is TRBJ2-1 and V is TRBV5-1; D possibly corresponds to TRBD2 (5 bases). Germline assignment: CDR1 SGHRS and CDR2 YFSETQ. Trimming took 3 bases from V and 9 from J, leaving 10 bases between them. CDR3 length: 12 amino acids.

DNA of the CDR3: TGTGCCAGCAGCTATGGGGACAGCCCAGGTGAAAAACTGTTTTTT. Protein sequence: CASSYGDSPGEKLFF. The chain is built from TRBV7-9 and TRBJ1-4, with 7 bases identical to TRBD1. The J segment lost 7 bases and the V segment lost 4 bases, leaving 9 bases of the junction unmatched. CDR3 length: 15 residues. Germline V gene data show CDR1 as SEHNR and CDR2 as FQNEAQ (reference sequence).

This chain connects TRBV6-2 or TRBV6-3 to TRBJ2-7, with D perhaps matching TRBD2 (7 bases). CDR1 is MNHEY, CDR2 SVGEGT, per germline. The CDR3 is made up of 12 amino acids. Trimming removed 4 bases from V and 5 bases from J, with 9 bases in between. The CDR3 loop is CASSWGGNEQYF. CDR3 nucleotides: TGTGCCAGCAGTTGGGGGGGCAACGAGCAGTACTTC.

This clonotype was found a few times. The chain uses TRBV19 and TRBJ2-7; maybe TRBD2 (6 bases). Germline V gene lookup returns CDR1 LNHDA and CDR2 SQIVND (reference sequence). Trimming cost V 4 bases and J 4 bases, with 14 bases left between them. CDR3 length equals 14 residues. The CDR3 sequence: CASSTTGGGYEQYF. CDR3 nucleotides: TGTGCCAGTAGTACGACTGGTGGGGGGTACGAGCAGTACTTC. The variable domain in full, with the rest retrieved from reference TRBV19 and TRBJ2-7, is DGGITQSPKYLFRKEGQNVTLSCEQNLNHDAMYWYRQDPGQGLRLIYYSQIVNDFQKGDIAEGYSVSREKKESFPLTVTSAQKNPTAFYLCASSTTGGGYEQYFGPGTRLTVT.

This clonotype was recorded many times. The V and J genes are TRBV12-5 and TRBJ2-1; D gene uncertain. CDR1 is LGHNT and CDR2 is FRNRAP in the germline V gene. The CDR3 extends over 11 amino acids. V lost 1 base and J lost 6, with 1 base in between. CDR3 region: CASGLGNEQFF. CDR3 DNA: TGTGCTAGTGGTTTGGGCAATGAGCAGTTCTTC.

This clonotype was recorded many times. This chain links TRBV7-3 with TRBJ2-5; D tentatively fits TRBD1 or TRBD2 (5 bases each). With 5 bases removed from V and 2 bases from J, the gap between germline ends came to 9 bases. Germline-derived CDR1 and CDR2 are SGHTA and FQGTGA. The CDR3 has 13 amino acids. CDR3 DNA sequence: TGTGCCAGCAGCGGGGGACCGCAAGAGACCCAGTACTTC. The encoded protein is CASSGGPQETQYF.